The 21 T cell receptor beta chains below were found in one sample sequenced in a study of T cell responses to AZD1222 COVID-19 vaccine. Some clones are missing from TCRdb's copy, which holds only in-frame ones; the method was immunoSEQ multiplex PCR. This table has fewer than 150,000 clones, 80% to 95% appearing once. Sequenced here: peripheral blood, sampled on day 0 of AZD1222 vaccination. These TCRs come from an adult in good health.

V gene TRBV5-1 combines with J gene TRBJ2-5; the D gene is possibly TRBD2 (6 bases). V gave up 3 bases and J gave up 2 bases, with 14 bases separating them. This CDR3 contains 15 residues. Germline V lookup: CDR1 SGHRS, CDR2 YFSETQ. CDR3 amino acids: CASSSRAGTQETQYF. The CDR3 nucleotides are TGCGCCAGCAGCTCCCGGGCAGGGACTCAAGAGACCCAGTACTTC.

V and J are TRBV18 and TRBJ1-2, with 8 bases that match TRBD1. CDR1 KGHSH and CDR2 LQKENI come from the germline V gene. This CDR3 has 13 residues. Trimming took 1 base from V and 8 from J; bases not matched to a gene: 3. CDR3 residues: CASSPQTGEGYTF. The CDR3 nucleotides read TGTGCCAGCTCACCACAGACAGGGGAAGGCTACACCTTC.

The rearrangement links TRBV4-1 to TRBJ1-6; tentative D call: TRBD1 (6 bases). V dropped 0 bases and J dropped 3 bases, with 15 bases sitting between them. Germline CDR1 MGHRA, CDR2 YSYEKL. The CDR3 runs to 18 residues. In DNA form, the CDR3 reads TGCGCCAGCAGCCAAGATCTAGGGGGTGCCCACTATAATTCACCCCTCCACTTT. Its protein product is CASSQDLGGAHYNSPLHF.

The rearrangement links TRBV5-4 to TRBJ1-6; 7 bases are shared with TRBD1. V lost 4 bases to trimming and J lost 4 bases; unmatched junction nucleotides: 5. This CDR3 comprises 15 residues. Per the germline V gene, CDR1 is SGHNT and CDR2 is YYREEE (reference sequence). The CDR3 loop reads CASSARDRYNSPLHF. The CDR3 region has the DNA TGTGCCAGCAGCGCCCGGGACAGATATAATTCACCCCTCCACTTT.

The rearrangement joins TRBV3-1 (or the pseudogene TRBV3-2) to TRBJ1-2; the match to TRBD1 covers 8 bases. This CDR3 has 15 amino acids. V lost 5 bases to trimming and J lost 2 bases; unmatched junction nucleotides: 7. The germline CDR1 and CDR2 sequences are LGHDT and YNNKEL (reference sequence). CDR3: CASSDMGQANYGYTF. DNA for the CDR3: TGTGCCAGCAGCGACATGGGACAGGCCAACTATGGCTACACCTTC.

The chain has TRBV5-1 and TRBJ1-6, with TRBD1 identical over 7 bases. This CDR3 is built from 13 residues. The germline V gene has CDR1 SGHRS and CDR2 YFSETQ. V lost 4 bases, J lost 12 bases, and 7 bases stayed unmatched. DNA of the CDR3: TGCGCCAGCAGCGTGGACAGGTCAAGACCCCTCCACTTT. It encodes CASSVDRSRPLHF.

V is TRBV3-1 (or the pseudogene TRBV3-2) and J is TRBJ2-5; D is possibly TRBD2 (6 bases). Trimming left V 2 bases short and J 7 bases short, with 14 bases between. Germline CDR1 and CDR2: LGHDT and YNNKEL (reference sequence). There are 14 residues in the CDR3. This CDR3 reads CASSQPGPGGTQYF. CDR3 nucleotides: TGTGCCAGCAGCCAACCGGGACCCGGGGGGACCCAGTACTTC.

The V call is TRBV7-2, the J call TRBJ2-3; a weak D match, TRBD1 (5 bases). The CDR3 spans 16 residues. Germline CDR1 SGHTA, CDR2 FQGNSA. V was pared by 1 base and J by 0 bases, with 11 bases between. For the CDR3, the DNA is TGTGCCAGCAGCTTAGTAGTGGACACAAGCACAGATACGCAGTATTTT. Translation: CASSLVVDTSTDTQYF.

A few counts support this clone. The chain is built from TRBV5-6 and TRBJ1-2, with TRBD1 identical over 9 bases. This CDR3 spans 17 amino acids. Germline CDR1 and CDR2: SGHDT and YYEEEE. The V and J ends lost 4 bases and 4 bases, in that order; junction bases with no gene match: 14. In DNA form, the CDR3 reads TGTGCCAGCAGCCTCCGTTCGGTCGGGACAGGGACCTATGGCTACACCTTC. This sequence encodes CASSLRSVGTGTYGYTF.

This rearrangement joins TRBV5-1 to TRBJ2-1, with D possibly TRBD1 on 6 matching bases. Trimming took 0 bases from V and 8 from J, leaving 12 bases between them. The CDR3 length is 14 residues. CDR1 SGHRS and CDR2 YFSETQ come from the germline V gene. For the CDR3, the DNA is TGCGCCAGCAGCTTGGGTAGGGGGTTGGATGAGCAGTTCTTC. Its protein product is CASSLGRGLDEQFF.

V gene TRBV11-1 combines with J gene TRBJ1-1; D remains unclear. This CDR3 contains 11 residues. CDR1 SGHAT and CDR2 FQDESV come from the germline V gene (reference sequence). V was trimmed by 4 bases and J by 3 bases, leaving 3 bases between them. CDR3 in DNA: TGTGCCAGCAGCTGGGACACTGAAGCTTTCTTT. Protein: CASSWDTEAFF.

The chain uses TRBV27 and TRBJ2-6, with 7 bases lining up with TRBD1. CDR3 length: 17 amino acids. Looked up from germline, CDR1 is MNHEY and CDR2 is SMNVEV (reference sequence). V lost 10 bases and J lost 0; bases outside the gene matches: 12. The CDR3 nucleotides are TGTGCCACCTCTCCGGGACAGCCGGGCTCTGGGGCCAACGTCCTGACTTTC. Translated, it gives CATSPGQPGSGANVLTF.

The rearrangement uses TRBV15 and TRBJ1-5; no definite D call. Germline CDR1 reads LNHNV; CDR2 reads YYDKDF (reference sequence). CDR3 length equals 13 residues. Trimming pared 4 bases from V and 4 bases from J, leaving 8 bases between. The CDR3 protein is CATSTDQNQPQHF. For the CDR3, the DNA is TGTGCCACCAGCACAGACCAGAATCAGCCCCAGCATTTT.

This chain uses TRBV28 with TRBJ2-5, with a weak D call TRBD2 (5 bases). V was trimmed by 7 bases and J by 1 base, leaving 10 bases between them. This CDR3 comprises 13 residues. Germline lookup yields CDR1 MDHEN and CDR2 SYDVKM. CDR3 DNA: TGTGCCAGCAACCGGGAAATCCAAGAGACCCAGTACTTC. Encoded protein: CASNREIQETQYF.

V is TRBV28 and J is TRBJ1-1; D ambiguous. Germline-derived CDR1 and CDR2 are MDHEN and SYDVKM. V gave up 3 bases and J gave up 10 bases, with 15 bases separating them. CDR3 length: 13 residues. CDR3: CASSLSPREGAFF. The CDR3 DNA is TGTGCCAGCAGTTTGTCGCCCCGGGAAGGAGCTTTCTTT.

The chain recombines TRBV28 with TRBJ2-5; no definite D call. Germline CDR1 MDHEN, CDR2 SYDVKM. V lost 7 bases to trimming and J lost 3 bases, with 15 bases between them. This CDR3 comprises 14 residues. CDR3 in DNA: TGTGCCAGCACCCAGCAGTCTGTCAAAGAGACCCAGTACTTC. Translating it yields CASTQQSVKETQYF.

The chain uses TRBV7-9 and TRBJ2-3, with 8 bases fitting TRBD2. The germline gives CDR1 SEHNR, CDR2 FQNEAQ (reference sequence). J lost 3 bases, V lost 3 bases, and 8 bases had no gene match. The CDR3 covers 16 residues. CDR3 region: CASSFRREEWTDTQYF. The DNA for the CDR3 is TGTGCCAGCAGCTTTAGGCGGGAGGAGTGGACAGATACGCAGTATTTT. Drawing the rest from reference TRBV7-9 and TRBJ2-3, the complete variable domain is DTGVSQNPRHKITKRGQNVTFRCDPISEHNRLYWYRQTLGQGPEFLTYFQNEAQLEKSRLLSDRFSAERPKGSFSTLEIQRTEQGDSAMYLCASSFRREEWTDTQYFGPGTRLTVL.

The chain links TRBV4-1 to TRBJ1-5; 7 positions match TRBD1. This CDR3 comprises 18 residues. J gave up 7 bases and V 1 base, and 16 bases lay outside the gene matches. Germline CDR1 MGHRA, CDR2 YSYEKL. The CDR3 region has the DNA TGCGCCAGCAGCCAAGTATCTTTCATAAGGGGGCGCAGCCAGCCCCAGCATTTT. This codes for CASSQVSFIRGRSQPQHF.

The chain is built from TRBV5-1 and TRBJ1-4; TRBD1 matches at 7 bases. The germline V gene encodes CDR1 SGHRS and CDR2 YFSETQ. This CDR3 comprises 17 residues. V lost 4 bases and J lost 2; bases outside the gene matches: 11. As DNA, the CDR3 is TGCGCCAGCAGCAGGAGTGCCAGGGGGAGCACTAATGAAAAACTGTTTTTT. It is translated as CASSRSARGSTNEKLFF.

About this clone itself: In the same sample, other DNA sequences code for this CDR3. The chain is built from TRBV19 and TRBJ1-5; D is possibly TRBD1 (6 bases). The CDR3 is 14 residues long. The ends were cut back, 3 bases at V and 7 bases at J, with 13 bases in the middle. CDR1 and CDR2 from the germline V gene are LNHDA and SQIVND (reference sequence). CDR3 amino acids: CASSIRGAGQPQHF. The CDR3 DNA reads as TGTGCCAGTAGTATTAGGGGGGCGGGGCAGCCCCAGCATTTT. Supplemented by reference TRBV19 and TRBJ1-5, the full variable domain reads DGGITQSPKYLFRKEGQNVTLSCEQNLNHDAMYWYRQDPGQGLRLIYYSQIVNDFQKGDIAEGYSVSREKKESFPLTVTSAQKNPTAFYLCASSIRGAGQPQHFGDGTRLSIL.

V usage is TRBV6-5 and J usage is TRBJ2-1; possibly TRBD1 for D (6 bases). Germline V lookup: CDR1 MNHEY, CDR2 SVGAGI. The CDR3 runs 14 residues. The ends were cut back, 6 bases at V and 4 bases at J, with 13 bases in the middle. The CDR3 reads CASRTGGTYNEQFF. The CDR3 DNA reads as TGTGCCAGCAGGACAGGTGGAACTTACAATGAGCAGTTCTTC.